The 18 T cell receptor beta chains below come from one sample, sequenced in a study of blood T cell repertoires in COVID-19. The assay was immunoSEQ multiplex PCR, and TCRdb's table has in-frame clones only and misses some. The table includes 250,000 or so clones, around 90% detected once. Sequences were obtained from peripheral blood. Source of these receptors: a woman aged 40 to 55 who had recovered from COVID-19.

The chain uses TRBV28 and TRBJ2-7; 10 bases agree with TRBD1. Trimming cost V 5 bases and J 5 bases; bases outside gene matches: 9. This CDR3 spans 15 amino acids. Germline CDR1 and CDR2: MDHEN and SYDVKM. In nucleotides, the CDR3 is TGTGCCAGCAGTATACCGACAGGGGGCATTAACGAGCAGTACTTC. Encoded protein: CASSIPTGGINEQYF.

V usage is TRBV2 and J usage is TRBJ2-3; D is unresolved. Trimming took 4 bases from V and 1 from J, leaving 3 bases between them. There are 12 residues in the CDR3. The V gene's germline CDR1 is SNHLY and CDR2 FYNNEI. CDR3 residues: CASSVGTDTQYF. The CDR3, as DNA: TGTGCCAGCAGTGTCGGCACAGATACGCAGTATTTT.

V gene TRBV11-2 combines with J gene TRBJ1-2; D remains ambiguous. This CDR3 comprises 14 residues. V was trimmed by 5 bases and J by 6 bases, leaving 16 bases between them. Germline V CDR1 and CDR2: SGHAT, FQNNGV. This CDR3 is CASSPSSAYDGYTF. As DNA, the CDR3 is TGTGCCAGCAGCCCATCCTCCGCCTATGATGGCTACACCTTC.

This chain connects TRBV10-3 to TRBJ1-6, with TRBD1 identical over 8 bases. Per the germline V gene, CDR1 is ENHRY and CDR2 is SYGVKD. The junction had 16 bases not matched to a gene; V was cut back by 9 bases and J by 9 bases. The CDR3 is 16 amino acids. The CDR3: CAIAPTLGQGGSPLHF. CDR3 sequence (DNA): TGTGCCATAGCACCGACACTTGGACAGGGAGGTTCACCCCTCCACTTT.

The J gene is TRBJ2-7, the V gene TRBV15; 12 nucleotides align to TRBD2. The germline V gene encodes CDR1 LNHNV and CDR2 YYDKDF (reference sequence). The CDR3 sequence is 18 residues long. V shed 0 bases, J shed 3 bases, and the junction held 9 bases outside the gene matches. For the CDR3, the DNA is TGTGCCACCAGCAGAGAAGGGACTAGCGGGTATCTAGGCTACGAGCAGTACTTC. Protein product: CATSREGTSGYLGYEQYF. Combining the CDR3 with reference TRBV15 and TRBJ2-7 gives the whole variable domain DAMVIQNPRYQVTQFGKPVTLSCSQTLNHNVMYWYQQKSSQAPKLLFHYYDKDFNNEADTPDNFQSRRPNTSFCFLDIRSPGLGDTAMYLCATSREGTSGYLGYEQYFGPGTRLTVT.

The chain combines TRBV19 with TRBJ2-5; weak D call: TRBD2 (7 bases). CDR1 is LNHDA, CDR2 SQIVND, per germline (reference sequence). The CDR3 is 16 amino acids. The V end was cut by 1 base, the J end by 5 bases, with 17 bases between. CDR3 region: CASSIAGAGREETQYF. Here the CDR3 DNA reads TGTGCCAGTAGTATAGCAGGGGCAGGGCGGGAGGAGACCCAGTACTTC.

The chain couples TRBV2 to TRBJ2-3; D is ambiguous. CDR1 is SNHLY, CDR2 FYNNEI, per germline. The CDR3 extends over 15 amino acids. V lost 4 bases to trimming and J lost 0 bases, with 11 bases between them. The chain's CDR3 is CASSAVGQSTDTQYF. CDR3 coding DNA: TGTGCCAGCAGTGCGGTGGGCCAAAGCACAGATACGCAGTATTTT.

This clone was counted many times. The chain combines TRBV19 with TRBJ1-2; no firm D call. This CDR3 region has 14 residues. Germline CDR1 and CDR2: LNHDA and SQIVND (reference sequence). Trimming took off 7 bases at V and 10 bases at J, with 22 bases between the two ends. CDR3 sequence: CASTVDGVQNVYTF. CDR3 nucleotides: TGTGCCAGTACCGTGGACGGGGTTCAGAATGTCTACACCTTC.

The table lists this clone with a count of one. At one of its ends the junction is not consistent with the germline gene, which may arise from a read error. V is TRBV6-5 and J is TRBJ2-1; perhaps TRBD2 as D (6 bases). Germline lookup yields CDR1 MNHEY and CDR2 SVGAGI. The CDR3 is 14 residues long. The CDR3 DNA is TGTGCCAGCAGTTTTGCGGGGCCCTACGATGAGCAGTTCTTC. Its protein is CASSFAGPYDEQFF.

This clone was counted once. This rearrangement joins TRBV5-1 to TRBJ2-1; no clear D. The CDR3 runs to 14 residues. The germline CDR1 and CDR2 sequences are SGHRS and YFSETQ. Trimming took off 0 bases at V and 5 bases at J, with 9 bases between the two ends. The CDR3 nucleotides read TGCGCCAGCAGCTTGGACATGGCGGACAATGAGCAGTTCTTC. Its translation: CASSLDMADNEQFF.

This sequence joins TRBV27 and TRBJ2-3; TRBD2 matches at 9 bases. Germline V gene data show CDR1 as MNHEY and CDR2 as SMNVEV (reference sequence). The CDR3 covers 16 residues. Losses at the gene ends were 2 bases for V and 1 base for J; bases not matched to a gene: 4. CDR3 coding DNA: TGTGCCAGCAGTTTAGCTAGCGGGACCCGCACAGATACGCAGTATTTT. Its translation is CASSLASGTRTDTQYF.

V and J are TRBV19 and TRBJ1-1, with a possible D match to TRBD1 (6 bases). V lost 3 bases to trimming and J lost 0 bases, with 11 bases between them. This CDR3 has 15 residues. Germline lookup yields CDR1 LNHDA and CDR2 SQIVND (reference sequence). This chain's CDR3 is CASSIAGAMNTEAFF. CDR3 nucleotides: TGTGCCAGTAGTATTGCAGGGGCTATGAACACTGAAGCTTTCTTT.

The V and J genes are TRBV24-1 and TRBJ2-5; 9 bases match TRBD1. The CDR3 sequence is 16 residues long. The V gene end was trimmed by 4 bases and the J gene end by 5 bases; junction bases not matched to a gene: 10. CDR1 is KGHDR and CDR2 is SFDVKD in the germline V gene. CDR3 loop: CATSDPLTGGQETQYF. The CDR3 bases are TGTGCCACCAGTGACCCCCTGACAGGGGGTCAGGAGACCCAGTACTTC.

V usage is TRBV29-1 and J usage is TRBJ2-1; TRBD2 aligns across 11 bases. J lost 2 bases, V lost 6 bases, and 12 bases had no gene match. The V gene's germline CDR1 is SQVTM and CDR2 ANQGSEA. The length of the CDR3 is 17 residues. The CDR3 bases are TGCAGCGTAGATGGTCGGGGACTAGCGGCGCCCTACAATGAGCAGTTCTTC. It codes for CSVDGRGLAAPYNEQFF.

The chain combines TRBV30 with TRBJ1-6; 7 positions agree with TRBD1. The CDR3 has 15 amino acids. V gave up 0 bases and J gave up 4 bases; unmatched junction bases: 3. From germline, CDR1 is GTSNPN and CDR2 SVGIG (reference sequence). This CDR3 reads CAWSVETGYNSPLHF. CDR3 sequence (DNA): TGTGCCTGGAGTGTAGAGACAGGGTATAATTCACCCCTCCACTTT.

The chain is built from TRBV7-3 and TRBJ2-1, with TRBD2 matching 12 bases. The CDR3 covers 18 residues. After removal of 1 base from V and 3 bases from J, the junction contained 7 bases not matched to a gene. Germline CDR1 SGHTA, CDR2 FQGTGA. The CDR3 reads CASSLSPSGRADYNEQFF. The CDR3, as DNA: TGTGCCAGCAGCTTAAGCCCTAGCGGGAGGGCCGACTACAATGAGCAGTTCTTC.

The J gene is TRBJ2-1, the V gene TRBV19, with TRBD2 matching over 8 bases. V gave up 2 bases and J gave up 0 bases; unmatched junction bases: 6. Germline V gene sequence: CDR1 LNHDA, CDR2 SQIVND (reference sequence). This CDR3 has 17 amino acids. This CDR3 reads CASSISGGGLSYNEQFF. The CDR3 DNA is TGTGCCAGTAGTATAAGCGGGGGAGGGCTCTCCTACAATGAGCAGTTCTTC.

The V call is TRBV7-6, the J call TRBJ1-2, with 10 positions matching TRBD1. This CDR3 contains 13 residues. Germline assignment: CDR1 SGHVS and CDR2 FNYEAQ. V was pared by 4 bases and J by 7 bases, with 3 bases of the junction left unmatched. Here the CDR3 reads CASSSGQGSGYTF. The CDR3 DNA reads as TGTGCCAGCAGCTCGGGACAGGGGAGTGGCTACACCTTC.